This T cell receptor (beta chain) comes out of a study of T cells in Graves' hyperthyroidism and ophthalmopathy (dated by TCRdb to between 2019 and 2020). Broadly, across the study: Peripheral blood was collected at initial diagnosis, before any treatment. For training and testing, the 100 or so patients in the discovery cohort were randomly divided in a 7:3 ratio. According to the paper, TCR Vbeta CDR3 sequencing was carried out on over 130 peripheral blood samples, which came from approximately 41 ophthalmopathy, approximately 78 hyperthyroidism and roughly 17 progressor patients. Prospective prediction of ophthalmopathy was tested in an independent validation cohort of fewer than 20 hyperthyroidism patients and roughly 16 patients who later progressed to ophthalmopathy. The study also compared thyroid tissue and blood T-cell repertoires from roughly 6 Graves' hyperthyroidism patients. Once sampling was done, hyperthyroidism patients were given methimazole at a starting dose of 30 mg daily, whereas ophthalmopathy patients were given high-dose intravenous methylprednisolone. A discovery cohort of roughly 100 patients, approximately 44 with Graves' ophthalmopathy and 57 with stable Graves' hyperthyroidism, was used to find distinguishing TCR V-J signatures. The investigation overall reported the following: In validation, the model predicted progression to ophthalmopathy a median of about 5.9 months before onset, with 65% to 71% sensitivity and 72.22% specificity. Sample size was not statistically predetermined, and investigators were not blinded to group allocation. Most expanded thyroid clonotypes (frequency above 0.001) were also detected in blood, a finding suggesting that blood repertoires may reflect thyroid immune responses. A 13 V-J signature model separated ophthalmopathy from stable hyperthyroidism, with 87.88% sensitivity and roughly 82% specificity in cross-validation and 80%/75% in testing.

Moderately to severely active disease, a Clinical Activity Score of at least 3, a NOSPECS grade of at least 4, and a duration under 3 months were present in ophthalmopathy patients. Any patient with an uncontrolled infection, another autoimmune disease, pregnancy or lactation was excluded. Diagnoses were established on the basis of clinical symptoms, serum thyroxine and TRAb, thyroid ultrasound, and orbital computed tomography. Ficoll-Paque density gradient centrifugation was used to isolate PBMCs from about 10 ml of fresh peripheral blood. Total RNA was extracted with Trizol reagent, and quality was checked on an Agilent 2100 Bioanalyzer. This clonotype came up a few times. There is no known antigen for this receptor. Base qualities are not provided; no much larger clone lies one nucleotide away. Amplification of TCR beta CDR3 regions was carried out from RNA transcripts. A first-round RT-PCR of the TCR CDR3 used the HTBI primer set with the Qiagen OneStep RT-PCR kit. Libraries were constructed in a second round of multiplex PCR, after which size selection and purification were carried out. Sequencing of the libraries was done on an Illumina HiSeq2000 using paired-end 100 bp reads. Per the original workflow: SOAPnuke was used to process the raw data, throwing out any read that contained adapters or uncalled bases, had a mean Phred below 15, or lacked an exact constant-primer or identifier match. COPE v1.2.5 was used to merge the high-quality paired reads, and each unique nucleotide sequence was defined as a clonotype. Clonotypes were aligned to IMGT TRBV, TRBD and TRBJ reference segments using MiTCR v1.1. Only V-J combinations with frequency above 0.0001, covering approximately 99% of repertoires, were analysed. The TCS score was defined as F50 (clonal expansion) divided by E x V (chaos), with BLOSUM62-based TCRdist calculated between CDR3 peptides within each V-J. Welch's t-statistics and random forest reduced around 510 V-J features to roughly 13, which were used in a naive Bayes classifier (R e1071). TCRdb handled the public reads itself, with Q25 trimming in fastp and clone calling in MiXCR, and kept productive beta chains. Entries are consolidated by CDR3 protein sequence, retaining the most common genes and DNA. TCRdb's processing, not the study's, gives the V and J calls here. Recorded for this sample are approximately 600,000 distinct CDR3 sequences; 20% of them occurred a single time. In total, the top ten clones hold around a third of the sample.

CDR1 and CDR2 are drawn from the germline V gene (reference sequence): DFQATT, SNEGSKA. V sheds 8 bases and J sheds 6 bases, leaving 13 bases between their ends. The CDR3, cysteine through phenylalanine, is 11 amino acids long. The kept DNA is CDR3 alone, 33 bases in frame from the first base. The sequence joins TRBV20-1 to TRBJ1-2; too little of a D gene remains to name it. The sequencing input was blood. The receptor was derived from a man aged 30 to 45 with Graves' ophthalmopathy. DNA sequence: TGCAGTCCTCCCGGGCGGCATGGCTACACCTTC. This yields the protein CSPPGRHGYTF.